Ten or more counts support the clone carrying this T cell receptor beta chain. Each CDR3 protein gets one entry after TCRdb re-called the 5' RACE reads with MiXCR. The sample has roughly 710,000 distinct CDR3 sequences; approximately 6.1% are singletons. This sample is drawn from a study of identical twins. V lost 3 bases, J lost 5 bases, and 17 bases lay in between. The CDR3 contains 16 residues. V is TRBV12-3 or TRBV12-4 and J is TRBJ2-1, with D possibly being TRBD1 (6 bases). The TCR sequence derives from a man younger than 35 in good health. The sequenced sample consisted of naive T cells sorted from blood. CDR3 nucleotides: TGTGCCAGCAGTTTGGTTTTACAGGGATGGGACAATGAGCAGTTCTTC. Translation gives CASSLVLQGWDNEQFF.